This note documents a single T cell receptor (beta chain) sequence. What it binds is unknown. cDNA libraries for TCR beta contained unique molecular identifiers. MiXCR, applied by TCRdb to the PCR reads, yields one record per CDR3 protein. The table shows 700,000 to 800,000 distinct CDR3 sequences, with 25% to 30% occurring only once. The data derive from a study of post-analysis software for immune sequencing data. Study conclusions and caveats: Analysis by F measure revealed that same-batch samples clustered strongly together. Relative to controls, patients with multiple sclerosis showed significantly lower normalized Chao1 diversity. TRBV5-6, TRBV5-1 and TRBV20-1 belonged to a set of roughly 5 TRBV segments that were more frequent in patients than controls.

Germline assignment: CDR1 LGHNA and CDR2 YSLEER. This CDR3 contains 14 residues. The V end lost 0 bases, the J end lost 7 bases, and 13 bases lay between the germline ends. The receptor's source is a girl between 10 and 17 years old with multiple sclerosis. The gene calls are TRBV4-3 and TRBJ2-7, with D possibly matching TRBD2 (6 bases). What was sequenced was blood. The CDR3 sequence is CASSQDTGLAEQYF. For the CDR3, the DNA is TGCGCCAGCAGCCAAGATACGGGTCTAGCGGAGCAGTACTTC.